This TCR beta chain was profiled in a study of beta chain features in type 1 diabetes. The sequenced template was cDNA made from the entire isolated RNA. TCRdb's copy holds only in-frame clones and misses some; the assay was immunoSEQ multiplex PCR. The table lists about 150,000 clones, roughly 10% of them singletons. The sequencing input was central memory CD4+ T cells from blood. This receptor was obtained from a man younger than 30 in good health.

CDR3 amino acids: CATGRTGDMNTEAFF. The CDR3 DNA reads TGTGCCACAGGAAGGACAGGGGATATGAACACTGAAGCTTTCTTT. The chain combines TRBV10-3 with TRBJ1-1; 9 nucleotides align to TRBD1. The germline V gene encodes CDR1 ENHRY and CDR2 SYGVKD. J was trimmed by 0 bases and V by 10 bases; bases with no gene match: 9. This CDR3 has 15 amino acids.